This T cell receptor beta chain was recorded in a study of CD8 T cells in ankylosing spondylitis. Findings and caveats of the study: A TCR beta motif of fewer than ten highly homologous variants seemed to mark ankylosing spondylitis blood.

Quantitative 5'-RACE with molecular barcodes generated TCR beta libraries. Each CDR3 protein is one row after TCRdb ran MiXCR on the 5' RACE reads. Counted here are 210,000 or so distinct CDR3 sequences, around 8% occurring once; the ten biggest clones make up around 4.9%. From germline, CDR1 is SGHDT and CDR2 YYEEEE. This CDR3 spans 12 amino acids. V lost 6 bases and J lost 3, with 10 bases in between. This clonotype was detected a few times. Its cognate antigen is unknown. This TCR derives from a female donor with ankylosing spondylitis or in good health (not recorded which). V gene TRBV5-6 combines with J gene TRBJ2-7; D gene ambiguous. Sequencing used blood, either unsorted or a sorted T cell fraction (not recorded which). The CDR3 spells CASNALGYEQYF. The CDR3 bases are TGTGCCAGCAACGCACTGGGCTACGAGCAGTACTTC.